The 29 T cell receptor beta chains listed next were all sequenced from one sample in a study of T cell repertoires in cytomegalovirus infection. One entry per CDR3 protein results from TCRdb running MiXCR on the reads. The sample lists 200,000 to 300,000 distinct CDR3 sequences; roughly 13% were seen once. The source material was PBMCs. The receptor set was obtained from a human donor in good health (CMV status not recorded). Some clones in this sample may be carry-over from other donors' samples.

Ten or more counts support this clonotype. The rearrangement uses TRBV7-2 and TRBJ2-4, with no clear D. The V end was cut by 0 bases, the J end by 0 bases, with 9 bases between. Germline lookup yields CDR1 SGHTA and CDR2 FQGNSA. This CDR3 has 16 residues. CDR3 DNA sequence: TGTGCCAGCAGCTTAGCTCAGACTTTAGCCAAAAACATTCAGTACTTC. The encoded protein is CASSLAQTLAKNIQYF.

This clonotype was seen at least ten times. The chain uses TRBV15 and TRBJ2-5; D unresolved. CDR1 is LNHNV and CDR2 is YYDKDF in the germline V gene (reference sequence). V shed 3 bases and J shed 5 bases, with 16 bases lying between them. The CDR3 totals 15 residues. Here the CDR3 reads CATSSFNMVPETQYF. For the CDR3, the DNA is TGTGCCACCAGCAGCTTCAATATGGTCCCGGAGACCCAGTACTTC.

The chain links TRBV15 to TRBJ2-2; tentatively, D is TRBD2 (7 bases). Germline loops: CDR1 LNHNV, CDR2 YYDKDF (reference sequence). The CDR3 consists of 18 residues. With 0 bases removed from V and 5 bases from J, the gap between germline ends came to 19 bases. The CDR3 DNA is TGTGCCACCAGCAGAGATAGGGCTAGCGGAGGGGGGACCGGGGAGCTGTTTTTT. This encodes CATSRDRASGGGTGELFF.

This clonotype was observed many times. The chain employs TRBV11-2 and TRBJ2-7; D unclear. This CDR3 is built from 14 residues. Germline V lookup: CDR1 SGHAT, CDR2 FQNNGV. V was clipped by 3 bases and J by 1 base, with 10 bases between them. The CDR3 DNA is TGTGCCAGCAGCTTTTCCCCGCAGTCCTACGAGCAGTACTTC. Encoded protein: CASSFSPQSYEQYF. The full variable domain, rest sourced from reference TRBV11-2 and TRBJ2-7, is EAGVAQSPRYKIIEKRQSVAFWCNPISGHATLYWYQQILGQGPKLLIQFQNNGVVDDSQLPKDRFSAERLKGVDSTLKIQPAKLEDSAVYLCASSFSPQSYEQYFGPGTRLTVT.

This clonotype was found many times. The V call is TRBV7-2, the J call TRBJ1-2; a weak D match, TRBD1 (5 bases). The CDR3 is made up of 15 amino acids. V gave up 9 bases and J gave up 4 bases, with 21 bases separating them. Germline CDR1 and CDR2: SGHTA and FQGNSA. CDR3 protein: CARGTPGGNLYGYTF. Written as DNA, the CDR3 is TGTGCCAGGGGTACACCCGGGGGGAACCTCTATGGCTACACCTTC.

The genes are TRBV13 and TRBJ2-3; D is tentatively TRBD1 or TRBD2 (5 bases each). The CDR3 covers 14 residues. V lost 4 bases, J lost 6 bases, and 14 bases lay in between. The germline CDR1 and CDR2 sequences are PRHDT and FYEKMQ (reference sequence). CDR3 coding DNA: TGTGCCAGCAGCTACCGGGGCCGAAGGGATACGCAGTATTTT. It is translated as CASSYRGRRDTQYF.

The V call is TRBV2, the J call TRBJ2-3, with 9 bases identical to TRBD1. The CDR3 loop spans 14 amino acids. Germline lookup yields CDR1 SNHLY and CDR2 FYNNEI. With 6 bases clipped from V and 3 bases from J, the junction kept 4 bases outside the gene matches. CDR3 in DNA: TGTGCCAGCAGAGGGACAGGGTGGACAGATACGCAGTATTTT. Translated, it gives CASRGTGWTDTQYF. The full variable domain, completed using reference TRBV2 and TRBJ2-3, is EPEVTQTPSHQVTQMGQEVILRCVPISNHLYFYWYRQILGQKVEFLVSFYNNEISEKSEIFDDQFSVERPDGSNFTLKIRSTKLEDSAMYFCASRGTGWTDTQYFGPGTRLTVL.

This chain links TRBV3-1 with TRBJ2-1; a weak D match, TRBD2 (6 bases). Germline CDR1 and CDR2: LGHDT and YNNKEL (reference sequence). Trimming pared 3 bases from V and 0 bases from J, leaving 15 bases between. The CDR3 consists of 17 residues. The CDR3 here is CASSQDLPSDSYNEQFF. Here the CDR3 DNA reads TGTGCCAGCAGCCAGGACCTACCTAGCGACTCCTACAATGAGCAGTTCTTC.

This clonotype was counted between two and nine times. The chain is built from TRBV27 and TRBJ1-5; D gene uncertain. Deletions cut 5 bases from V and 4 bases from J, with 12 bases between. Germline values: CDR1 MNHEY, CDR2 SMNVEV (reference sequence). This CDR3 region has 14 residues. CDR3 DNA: TGTGCCAGCAGTACTAGAGTCCCTAATCAGCCCCAGCATTTT. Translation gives CASSTRVPNQPQHF.

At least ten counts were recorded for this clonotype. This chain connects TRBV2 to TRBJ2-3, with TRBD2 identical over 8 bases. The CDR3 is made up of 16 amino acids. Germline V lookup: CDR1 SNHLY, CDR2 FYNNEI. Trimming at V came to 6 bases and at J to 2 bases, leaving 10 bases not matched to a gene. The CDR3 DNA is TGTGCCAGCAGCGATTTCCAGCGGGGGTTCACAGATACGCAGTATTTT. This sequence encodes CASSDFQRGFTDTQYF.

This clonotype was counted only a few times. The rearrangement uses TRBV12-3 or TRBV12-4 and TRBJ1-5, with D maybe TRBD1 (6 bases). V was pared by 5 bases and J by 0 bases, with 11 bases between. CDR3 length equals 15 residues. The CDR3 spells CASSATGISNQPQHF. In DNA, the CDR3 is TGTGCCAGCAGTGCCACAGGGATTAGCAATCAGCCCCAGCATTTT.

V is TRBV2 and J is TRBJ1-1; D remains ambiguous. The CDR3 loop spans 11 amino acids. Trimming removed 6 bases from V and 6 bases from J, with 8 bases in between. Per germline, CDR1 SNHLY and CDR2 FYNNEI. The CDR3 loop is CASRLGSEAFF. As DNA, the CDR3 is TGTGCCAGCAGGCTGGGTTCTGAAGCTTTCTTT.

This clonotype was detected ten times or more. The CDR3 protein is CASSPLWNSNQPQHF. The CDR3 nucleotides are TGTGCCAGCAGCCCCCTATGGAATAGCAATCAGCCCCAGCATTTT. This chain connects TRBV7-2 to TRBJ1-5, with D unclear. CDR3 length equals 15 residues. V was clipped by 5 bases and J by 0 bases, with 11 bases between them. Per germline, CDR1 SGHTA and CDR2 FQGNSA.

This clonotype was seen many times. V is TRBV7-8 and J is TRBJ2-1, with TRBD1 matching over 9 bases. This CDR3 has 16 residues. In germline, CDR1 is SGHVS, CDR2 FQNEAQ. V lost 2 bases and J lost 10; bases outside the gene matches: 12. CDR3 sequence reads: CASSLSTTGGFVEQFF. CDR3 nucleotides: TGTGCCAGCAGCTTAAGTACGACAGGGGGGTTTGTGGAGCAGTTCTTC.

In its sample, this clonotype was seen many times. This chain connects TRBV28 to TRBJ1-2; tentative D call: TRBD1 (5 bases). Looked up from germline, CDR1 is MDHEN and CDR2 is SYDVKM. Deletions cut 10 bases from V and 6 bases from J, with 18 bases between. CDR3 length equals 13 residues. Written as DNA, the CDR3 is TGTGCCATCCAGGGTGGGGGATTGAATGGCTACACCTTC. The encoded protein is CAIQGGGLNGYTF.

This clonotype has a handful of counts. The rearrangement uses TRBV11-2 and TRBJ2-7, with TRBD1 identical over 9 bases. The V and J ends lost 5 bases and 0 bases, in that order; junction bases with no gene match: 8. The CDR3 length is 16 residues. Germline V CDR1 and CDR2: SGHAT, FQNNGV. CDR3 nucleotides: TGTGCCAGCAGCCCGCGGACAGGGGATAGCTCCTACGAGCAGTACTTC. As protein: CASSPRTGDSSYEQYF.

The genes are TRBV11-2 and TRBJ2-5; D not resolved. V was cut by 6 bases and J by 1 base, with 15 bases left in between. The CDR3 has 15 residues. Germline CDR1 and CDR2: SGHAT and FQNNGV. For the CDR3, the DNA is TGTGCCAGCAGAAAACCGGGCATCGGCCAAGAGACCCAGTACTTC. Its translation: CASRKPGIGQETQYF.

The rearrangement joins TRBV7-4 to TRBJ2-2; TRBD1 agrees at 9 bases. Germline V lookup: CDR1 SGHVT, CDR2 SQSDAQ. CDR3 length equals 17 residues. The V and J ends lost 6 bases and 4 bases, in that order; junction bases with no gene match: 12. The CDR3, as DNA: TGTGCCAGCAGACCCCCGCACGACAGGGGGAGCACCGGGGAGCTGTTTTTT. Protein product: CASRPPHDRGSTGELFF.

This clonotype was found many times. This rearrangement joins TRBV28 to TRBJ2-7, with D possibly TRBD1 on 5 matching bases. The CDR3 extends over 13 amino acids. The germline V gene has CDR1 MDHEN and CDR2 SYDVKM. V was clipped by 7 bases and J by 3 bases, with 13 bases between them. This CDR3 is CASTPGLDYEQYF. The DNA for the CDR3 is TGTGCCAGCACCCCAGGGCTTGACTACGAGCAGTACTTC.

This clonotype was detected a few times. The CDR3 region is CASSLGRGQHEQYF. The CDR3, as DNA: TGTGCCAGCAGTTTGGGCAGGGGGCAACACGAGCAGTACTTC. The chain uses TRBV12-3 or TRBV12-4 and TRBJ2-7; the match to TRBD1 covers 8 bases. V dropped 3 bases and J dropped 5; count of bases not matched to a gene: 6. The CDR3 extends over 14 amino acids.

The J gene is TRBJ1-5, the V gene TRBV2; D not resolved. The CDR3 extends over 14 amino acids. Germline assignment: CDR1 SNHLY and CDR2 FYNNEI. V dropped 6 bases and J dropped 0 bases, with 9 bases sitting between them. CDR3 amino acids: CASRAPNSNQPQHF. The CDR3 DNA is TGTGCCAGCAGGGCCCCCAATAGCAATCAGCCCCAGCATTTT.

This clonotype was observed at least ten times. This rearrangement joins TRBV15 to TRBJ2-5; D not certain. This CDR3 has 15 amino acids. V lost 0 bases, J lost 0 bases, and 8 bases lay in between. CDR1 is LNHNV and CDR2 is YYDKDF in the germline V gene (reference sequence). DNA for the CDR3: TGTGCCACCAGCAGAGATACGGGTTACCAAGAGACCCAGTACTTC. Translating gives CATSRDTGYQETQYF.

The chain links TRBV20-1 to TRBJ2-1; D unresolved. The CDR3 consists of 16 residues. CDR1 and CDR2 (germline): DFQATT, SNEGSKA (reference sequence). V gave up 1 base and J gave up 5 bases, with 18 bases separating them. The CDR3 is CSARVVKRRKDNEQFF. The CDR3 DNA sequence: TGCAGTGCTAGAGTAGTAAAGCGTCGAAAGGACAATGAGCAGTTCTTC.

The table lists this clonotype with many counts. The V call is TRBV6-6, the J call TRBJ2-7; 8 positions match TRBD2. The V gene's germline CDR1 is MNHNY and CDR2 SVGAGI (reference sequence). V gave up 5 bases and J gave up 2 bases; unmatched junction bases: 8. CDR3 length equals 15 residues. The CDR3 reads CASSRTSGGTYEQYF. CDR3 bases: TGTGCCAGCAGTCGAACTAGCGGAGGGACCTACGAGCAGTACTTC.

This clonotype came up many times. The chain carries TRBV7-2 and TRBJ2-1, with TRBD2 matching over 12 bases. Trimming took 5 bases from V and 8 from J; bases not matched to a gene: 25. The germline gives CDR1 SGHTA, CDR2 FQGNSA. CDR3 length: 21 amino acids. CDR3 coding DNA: TGTGCCAGCAGCCCACGGATAGGCCGACATTTTGCCGCTAGCGGGAGGGATGAGCAGTTCTTC. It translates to CASSPRIGRHFAASGRDEQFF.

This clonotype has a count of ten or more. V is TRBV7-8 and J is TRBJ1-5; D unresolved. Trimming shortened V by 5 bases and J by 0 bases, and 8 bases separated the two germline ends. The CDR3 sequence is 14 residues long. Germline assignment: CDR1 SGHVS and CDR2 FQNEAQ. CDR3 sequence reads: CASSRTDSNQPQHF. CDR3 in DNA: TGTGCCAGCAGCCGGACGGATAGCAATCAGCCCCAGCATTTT.

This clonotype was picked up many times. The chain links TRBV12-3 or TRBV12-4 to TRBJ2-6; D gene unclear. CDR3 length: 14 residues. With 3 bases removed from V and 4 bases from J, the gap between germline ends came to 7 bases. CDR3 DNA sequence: TGTGCCAGCAGTTTGCTAATGGGGGCCAACGTCCTGACTTTC. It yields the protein CASSLLMGANVLTF.

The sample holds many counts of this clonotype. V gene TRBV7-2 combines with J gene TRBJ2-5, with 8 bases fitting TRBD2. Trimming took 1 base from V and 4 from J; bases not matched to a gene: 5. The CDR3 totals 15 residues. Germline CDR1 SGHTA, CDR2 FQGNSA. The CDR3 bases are TGTGCCAGCAGCTTAGGATCGGGGGGGCGAGAGACCCAGTACTTC. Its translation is CASSLGSGGRETQYF. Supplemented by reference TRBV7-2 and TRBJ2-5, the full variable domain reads GAGVSQSPSNKVTEKGKDVELRCDPISGHTALYWYRQSLGQGLEFLIYFQGNSAPDKSGLPSDRFSAERTGGSVSTLTIQRTQQEDSAVYLCASSLGSGGRETQYFGPGTRLLVL.

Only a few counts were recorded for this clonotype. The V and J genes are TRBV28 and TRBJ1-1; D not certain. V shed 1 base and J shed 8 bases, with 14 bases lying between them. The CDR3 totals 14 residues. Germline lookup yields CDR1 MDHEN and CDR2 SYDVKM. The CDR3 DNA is TGTGCCAGCAGTTTATCGGAGATACAGCTCGAAGCTTTCTTT. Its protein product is CASSLSEIQLEAFF.